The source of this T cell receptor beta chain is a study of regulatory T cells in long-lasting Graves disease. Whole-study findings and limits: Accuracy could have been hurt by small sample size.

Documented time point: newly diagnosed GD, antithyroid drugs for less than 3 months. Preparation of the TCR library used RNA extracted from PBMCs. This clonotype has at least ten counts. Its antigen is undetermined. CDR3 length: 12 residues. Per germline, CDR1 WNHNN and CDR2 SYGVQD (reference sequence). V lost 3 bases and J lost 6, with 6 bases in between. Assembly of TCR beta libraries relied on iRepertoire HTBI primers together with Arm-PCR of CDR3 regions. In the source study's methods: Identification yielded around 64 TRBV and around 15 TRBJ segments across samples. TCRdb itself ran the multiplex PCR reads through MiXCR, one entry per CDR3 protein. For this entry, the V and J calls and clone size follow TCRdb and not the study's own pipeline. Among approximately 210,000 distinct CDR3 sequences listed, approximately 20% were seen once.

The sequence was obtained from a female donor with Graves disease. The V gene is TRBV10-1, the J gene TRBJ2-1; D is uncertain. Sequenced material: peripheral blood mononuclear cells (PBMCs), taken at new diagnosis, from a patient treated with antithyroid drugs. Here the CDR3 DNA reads TGCGCCAGCAGTGACCAGGCCAATGAGCAGTTCTTC. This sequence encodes CASSDQANEQFF.